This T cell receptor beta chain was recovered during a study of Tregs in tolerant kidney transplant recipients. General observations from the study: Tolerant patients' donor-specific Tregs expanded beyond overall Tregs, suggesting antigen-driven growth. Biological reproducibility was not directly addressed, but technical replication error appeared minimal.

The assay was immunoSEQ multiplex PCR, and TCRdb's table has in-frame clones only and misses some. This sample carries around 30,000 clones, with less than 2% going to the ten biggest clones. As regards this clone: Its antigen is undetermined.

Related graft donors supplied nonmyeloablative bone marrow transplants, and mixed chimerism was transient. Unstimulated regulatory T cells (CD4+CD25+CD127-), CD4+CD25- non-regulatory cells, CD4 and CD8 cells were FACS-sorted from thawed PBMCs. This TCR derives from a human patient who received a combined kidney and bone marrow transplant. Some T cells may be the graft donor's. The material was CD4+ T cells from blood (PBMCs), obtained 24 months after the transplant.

CDR3 residues: CASSLGPGTSGETQYF. The DNA read from the CDR3 is TGCGCCAGCAGCCTGGGACCCGGGACTAGTGGAGAGACC. The chain is built from TRBV5-1 and TRBJ2-5; 8 positions match TRBD2. The observed sequence ends 3 residues before the CDR3 terminus, with the missing tail filled in from the germline J gene. The CDR3 length is 16 residues. Germline V lookup: CDR1 SGHRS, CDR2 YFSETQ. Trimming at V came to 4 bases and at J to 4 bases, leaving 12 bases not matched to a gene. Full variable domain (remainder filled in from reference TRBV5-1 and TRBJ2-5): KAGVTQTPRYLIKTRGQQVTLSCSPISGHRSVSWYQQTPGQGLQFLFEYFSETQRNKGNFPGRFSGRQFSNSRSEMNVSTLELGDSALYLCASSLGPGTSGETQYFGPGTRLLVL.